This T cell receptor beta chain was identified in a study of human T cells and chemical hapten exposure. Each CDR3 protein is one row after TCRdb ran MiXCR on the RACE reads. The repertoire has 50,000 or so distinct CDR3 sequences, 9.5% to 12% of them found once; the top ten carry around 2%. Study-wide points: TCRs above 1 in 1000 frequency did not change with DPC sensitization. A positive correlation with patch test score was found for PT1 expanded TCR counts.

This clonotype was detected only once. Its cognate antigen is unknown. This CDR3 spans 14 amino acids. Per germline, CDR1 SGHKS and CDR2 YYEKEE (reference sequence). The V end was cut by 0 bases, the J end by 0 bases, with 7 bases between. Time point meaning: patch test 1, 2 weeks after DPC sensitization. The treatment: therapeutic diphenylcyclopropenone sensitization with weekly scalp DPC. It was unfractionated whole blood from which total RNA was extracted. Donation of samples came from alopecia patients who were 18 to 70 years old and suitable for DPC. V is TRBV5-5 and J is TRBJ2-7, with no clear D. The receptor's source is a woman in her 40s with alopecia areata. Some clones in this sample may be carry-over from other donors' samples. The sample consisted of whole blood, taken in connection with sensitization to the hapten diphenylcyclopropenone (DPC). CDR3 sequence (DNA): TGTGCCAGCAGCTTGGTTGGGCTCTCCTACGAGCAGTACTTC. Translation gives CASSLVGLSYEQYF.